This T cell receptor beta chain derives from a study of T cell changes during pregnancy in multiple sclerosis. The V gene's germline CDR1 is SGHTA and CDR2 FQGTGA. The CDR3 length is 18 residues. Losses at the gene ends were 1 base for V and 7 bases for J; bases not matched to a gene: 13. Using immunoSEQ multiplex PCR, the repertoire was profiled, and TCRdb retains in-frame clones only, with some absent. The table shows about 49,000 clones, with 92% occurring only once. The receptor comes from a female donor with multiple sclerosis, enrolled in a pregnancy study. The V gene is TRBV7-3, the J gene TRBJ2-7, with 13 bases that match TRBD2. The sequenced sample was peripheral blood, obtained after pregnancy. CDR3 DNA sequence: TGTGCCAGCAGCTTAATTGGGACTAGCGGGGCCCCCGGAGGTGAGCAGTACTTC. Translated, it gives CASSLIGTSGAPGGEQYF.